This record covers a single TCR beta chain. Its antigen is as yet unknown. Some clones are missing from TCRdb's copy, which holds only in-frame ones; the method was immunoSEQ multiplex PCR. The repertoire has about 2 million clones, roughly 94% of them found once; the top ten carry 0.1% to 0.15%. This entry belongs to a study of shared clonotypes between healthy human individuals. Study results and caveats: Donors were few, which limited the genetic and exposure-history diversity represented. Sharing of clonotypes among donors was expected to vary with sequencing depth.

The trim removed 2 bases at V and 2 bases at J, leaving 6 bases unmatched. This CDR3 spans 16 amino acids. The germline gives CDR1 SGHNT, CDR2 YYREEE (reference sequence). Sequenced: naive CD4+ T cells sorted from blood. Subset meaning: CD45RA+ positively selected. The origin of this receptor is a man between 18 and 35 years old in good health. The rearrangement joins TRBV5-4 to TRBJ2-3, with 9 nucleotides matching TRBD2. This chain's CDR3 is CASSFRVAGVTDTQYF. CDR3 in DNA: TGTGCCAGCAGCTTCAGGGTAGCGGGAGTCACAGATACGCAGTATTTT.